A selection of T cell receptor beta chains follows, all from one sample in a study of T cell changes during pregnancy in multiple sclerosis. The method was immunoSEQ multiplex PCR; TCRdb's version includes in-frame clones alone and lacks a portion of them. Of 50,000 to 65,000 clones listed, roughly nine tenths were seen once; the top ten hold around 3.3%. The sample here was CD8+ T cells from peripheral blood mononuclear cells, taken before pregnancy. The receptors shown here come from a female donor with multiple sclerosis, enrolled in a pregnancy study. CDR3s include the opening cysteine and the closing phenylalanine or tryptophan. A D gene is named only where the DNA matches it firmly. Size values are once, few and many counts, or a class for expanded clones, and some rows have none.

D,size,J,V,CDR3,DNA
TRBD1,few,TRBJ1-1,TRBV2,CASSHRGGTEAFF,TGTGCCAGCAGCCACAGGGGTGGTACTGAAGCTTTCTTT
TRBD1,NA,TRBJ1-4,TRBV27,CASRQPGQGNEKLFF,TGTGCCAGCAGGCAACCGGGACAGGGGAATGAAAAACTGTTTTTT
TRBD2,NA,TRBJ2-1,TRBV7-3,CASSLNGGGQYNEQFF,TGTGCCAGCAGCTTAAACGGCGGGGGGCAGTACAATGAGCAGTTCTTC
TRBD1,once,TRBJ2-5,TRBV4-1,CASSQVGGLRYF,TGCGCCAGCAGCCAAGTAGGGGGCCTCCGGTACTTC
TRBD1,NA,TRBJ2-7,TRBV5-6,CASSRTGGMNEQYF,TGTGCCAGCAGCAGGACAGGGGGGATGAACGAGCAGTACTTC
NA,NA,TRBJ1-1,TRBV5-4,CASSLDRWGETLNTEAFF,TGTGCCAGCAGCTTGGATAGGTGGGGGGAGACCCTGAACACTGAAGCTTTCTTT
TRBD2,NA,TRBJ2-7,TRBV4-3,CASSQEGGGYYEQYF,TGCGCCAGCAGCCAAGAGGGGGGGGGATACTACGAGCAGTACTTC
TRBD1,NA,TRBJ1-5,TRBV27,CASRDRGRDQPQHF,TGTGCCAGCAGGGACAGGGGGCGTGATCAGCCCCAGCATTTT
TRBD1,NA,TRBJ2-1,TRBV19,CASSITGQGYNEQFF,TGTGCCAGTAGTATAACGGGACAGGGTTACAATGAGCAGTTCTTC
TRBD1,NA,TRBJ1-1,TRBV5-6,CASSYGTVNTEAFF,TGTGCCAGCAGCTATGGGACAGTCAACACTGAAGCTTTCTTT
TRBD2,once,TRBJ2-3,TRBV4-2,CASSLRRGTSASTDTQYF,TGTGCCAGCAGCTTACGCCGCGGGACTAGCGCGAGCACAGATACGCAGTATTTT
TRBD1,few,TRBJ1-1,TRBV19,CASSITGQGPTEAFF,TGTGCCAGTAGTATTACGGGACAGGGCCCCACTGAAGCTTTCTTT
TRBD1,NA,TRBJ2-7,TRBV25-1,CATRTGLTEQYF,TGTGCCACCCGGACAGGGCTGACCGAGCAGTACTTC
NA,NA,TRBJ2-7,TRBV7-9,CASSLVSSYEQYF,TGTGCCAGCAGCTTAGTCAGCTCCTACGAGCAGTACTTC
TRBD2,NA,TRBJ2-3,TRBV9,CASSDSPGLAGRGPTDTQYF,TGTGCCAGCAGCGATTCTCCGGGACTAGCGGGGCGGGGTCCCACAGATACGCAGTATTTT
TRBD1,NA,TRBJ1-4,TRBV7-8,CASSGDRGYEKLFF,TGTGCCAGCAGCGGCGACAGGGGGTATGAAAAACTGTTTTTT
NA,NA,TRBJ2-3,TRBV2,CASSEPLTDTQYF,TGTGCCAGCAGTGAACCCCTCACAGATACGCAGTATTTT
NA,NA,TRBJ1-6,TRBV4-1,CASSQDQGYNSPLHF,TGCGCCAGCAGCCAAGATCAGGGTTATAATTCACCCCTCCACTTT
TRBD2,NA,TRBJ2-3,TRBV5-4,CASSLRLAGGGTDTQYF,TGTGCCAGCAGCTTGAGGCTAGCGGGGGGAGGCACAGATACGCAGTATTTT
NA,NA,TRBJ1-6,TRBV4-1,CASSQGGSPLHF,TGCGCCAGCAGCCAAGGCGGGTCTCCCCTCCACTTT
TRBD2,NA,TRBJ2-7,TRBV14,CASSPLAGGAHEQYF,TGTGCCAGCAGCCCCTTAGCGGGGGGGGCCCACGAGCAGTACTTC
NA,NA,TRBJ2-3,TRBV4-1,CASSQVGGTDTQYF,TGCGCCAGCAGCCAAGTCGGGGGAACAGATACGCAGTATTTT
NA,once,TRBJ1-1,TRBV19,CASSIVADTEAFF,TGTGCCAGTAGTATCGTCGCGGACACTGAAGCTTTCTTT
TRBD1,NA,TRBJ1-4,TRBV6-6,CASSTYQGEEKLFF,TGTGCCAGCAGCACTTACCAGGGGGAAGAAAAACTGTTTTTT
TRBD1,NA,TRBJ1-1,TRBV13,CATGTENTEAFF,TGTGCCACCGGGACAGAGAACACTGAAGCTTTCTTT
TRBD1,NA,TRBJ1-1,TRBV27,CASSSYRGSNTEAFF,TGTGCCAGCAGTTCCTACAGGGGCTCCAACACTGAAGCTTTCTTT
NA,NA,TRBJ1-5,TRBV11-2,CASSLGGGDHQPQHF,TGTGCCAGCAGCTTAGGTGGGGGGGATCATCAGCCCCAGCATTTT
NA,NA,TRBJ2-1,TRBV7-9,CASSKTGNEQFF,TGTGCCAGCAGTAAAACCGGGAATGAGCAGTTCTTC
NA,NA,TRBJ1-1,TRBV6-1,CASSEAGGTEAFF,TGTGCCAGCAGTGAAGCGGGCGGGACTGAAGCTTTCTTT
NA,NA,TRBJ1-1,TRBV6-5,CASSPGGGAFF,TGTGCCAGCAGTCCCGGGGGGGGAGCTTTCTTT
NA,NA,TRBJ2-2,TRBV6-1,CASSPQGSTGELFF,TGTGCCAGCAGTCCACAGGGTTCAACCGGGGAGCTGTTTTTT
NA,NA,TRBJ2-1,TRBV4-3,CASSQGHEQFF,TGCGCCAGCAGCCAAGGGCATGAGCAGTTCTTC
TRBD1,once,TRBJ2-3,TRBV9,CASRDEGDRVEDTQYF,TGTGCCAGCAGGGACGAGGGGGACAGGGTTGAAGATACGCAGTATTTT
NA,NA,TRBJ1-1,TRBV18,CASSPPDSLNTEAFF,TGTGCCAGCTCACCACCCGACAGCCTGAACACTGAAGCTTTCTTT
NA,NA,TRBJ1-1,TRBV6-1,CASSEGAYLMNTEAFF,TGTGCCAGCAGTGAAGGAGCCTACCTTATGAACACTGAAGCTTTCTTT
TRBD1,NA,TRBJ1-2,TRBV19,CASSRRDRPYYGYTF,TGTGCCAGTAGTCGAAGGGACAGGCCTTATTATGGCTACACCTTC
TRBD2,NA,TRBJ2-1,TRBV7-9,CASSLEGLNNEQFF,TGTGCCAGCAGCTTAGAGGGACTAAACAATGAGCAGTTCTTC
TRBD1,few,TRBJ2-3,TRBV6-1,CASSEVQGATDTQYF,TGTGCCAGCAGTGAGGTTCAGGGGGCGACAGATACGCAGTATTTT
NA,NA,TRBJ1-6,TRBV27,CASSSIESNSPLHF,TGTGCCAGCAGCTCTATTGAGAGTAATTCACCCCTCCACTTT
NA,NA,TRBJ2-3,TRBV9,CASSRGGAHTDTQYF,TGTGCCAGCAGCCGAGGTGGGGCCCACACAGATACGCAGTATTTT
TRBD1,NA,TRBJ1-4,TRBV7-9,CASSLAEYGTVNEKLFF,TGTGCCAGCAGCTTAGCGGAGTACGGGACAGTCAATGAAAAACTGTTTTTT
TRBD2,NA,TRBJ2-5,TRBV7-9,CASSLVSGGVQETQYF,TGTGCCAGCAGCTTAGTAAGCGGGGGGGTTCAAGAGACCCAGTACTTC
NA,NA,TRBJ1-2,TRBV15,CATSREAGAVNYGYTF,TGTGCCACCAGCAGAGAAGCAGGGGCGGTTAACTATGGCTACACCTTC
NA,once,TRBJ1-2,TRBV9,CASSVVGGGYGYTF,TGTGCCAGCAGCGTAGTTGGGGGCGGCTATGGCTACACCTTC
NA,NA,TRBJ1-2,TRBV6-1,CASSGAWGDGYTF,TGTGCCAGCAGTGGAGCTTGGGGAGATGGCTACACCTTC
TRBD1,few,TRBJ1-2,TRBV11-1,CASSLEGQINYGYTF,TGTGCCAGCAGCTTAGAGGGACAGATAAACTATGGCTACACCTTC